This TCR beta chain was documented in a study of T-cell memory formation after mild COVID-19. The study, taken as a whole, reports: Proof of SARS-CoV-2 specificity was absent for the second-wave clones that crested on day 37.

Barcoded TCR alpha and TCR beta cDNA libraries with UMIs came from 5'RACE using constant-segment primers. TCRdb reprocessed the 5' RACE reads via MiXCR and lists one record per CDR3 protein. This table holds about 180,000 distinct CDR3 sequences, roughly 18% found once. For this clonotype: Antigen: not known.

Germline CDR1 and CDR2: LGHNA and YNFKEQ. Between the trimmed V and J ends, which lost 5 bases and 8 bases, there was a span of 18 bases. The CDR3 sequence is 14 residues long. Sequencing was done on a sample of PBMCs or a T cell subset sorted from them (not recorded which). This TCR was sampled from a man aged 18 to 29 who had mild COVID-19 (a few samples of this study predate the infection). Cell type and time point are not known. The V gene is TRBV4-2, the J gene TRBJ1-2, with D perhaps TRBD1 (5 bases). The CDR3 DNA reads TGTGCCAGCAGCAGGACGCAGGGTAATCGGGGCTACACCTTC. Its translation: CASSRTQGNRGYTF.